This T cell receptor beta chain was sequenced for a study of OX40 agonist ivuxolimab in advanced cancers. Regarding the study as a whole: There were, on average, more expanded clones in CD8+ T cells than in CD4+. Blood T cells, both CD4+ and CD8+, expanded clonally by week 6 at 0.1 to 3.0 mg/kg.

The ends lost 9 bases at V and 2 bases at J; junction bases unmatched: 16. Germline loops: CDR1 LNHDA, CDR2 SQIVND (reference sequence). The CDR3 runs to 17 residues. Concerning this clone: Its antigen is undetermined.

Some clones are missing from TCRdb's copy, which holds only in-frame ones; the method was immunoSEQ multiplex PCR. Counted here are roughly 49,000 clones, approximately 85% occurring once; the ten biggest clones make up less than 3.5%. This rearrangement joins TRBV19 to TRBJ1-1, with 9 bases fitting TRBD1. The input for sequencing was CD4+ or CD8+ T cells sorted from blood, taken in a trial of the OX40 agonist ivuxolimab. The clonotype was recovered from an adult with an advanced solid tumor such as melanoma, head and neck, liver or kidney cancer. The CDR3 coding sequence is TGTGCCAGGCACAGGGGGCGAGGGAGTCCGGCTAACACTGAAGCTTTCTTT. Amino acids: CARHRGRGSPANTEAFF.